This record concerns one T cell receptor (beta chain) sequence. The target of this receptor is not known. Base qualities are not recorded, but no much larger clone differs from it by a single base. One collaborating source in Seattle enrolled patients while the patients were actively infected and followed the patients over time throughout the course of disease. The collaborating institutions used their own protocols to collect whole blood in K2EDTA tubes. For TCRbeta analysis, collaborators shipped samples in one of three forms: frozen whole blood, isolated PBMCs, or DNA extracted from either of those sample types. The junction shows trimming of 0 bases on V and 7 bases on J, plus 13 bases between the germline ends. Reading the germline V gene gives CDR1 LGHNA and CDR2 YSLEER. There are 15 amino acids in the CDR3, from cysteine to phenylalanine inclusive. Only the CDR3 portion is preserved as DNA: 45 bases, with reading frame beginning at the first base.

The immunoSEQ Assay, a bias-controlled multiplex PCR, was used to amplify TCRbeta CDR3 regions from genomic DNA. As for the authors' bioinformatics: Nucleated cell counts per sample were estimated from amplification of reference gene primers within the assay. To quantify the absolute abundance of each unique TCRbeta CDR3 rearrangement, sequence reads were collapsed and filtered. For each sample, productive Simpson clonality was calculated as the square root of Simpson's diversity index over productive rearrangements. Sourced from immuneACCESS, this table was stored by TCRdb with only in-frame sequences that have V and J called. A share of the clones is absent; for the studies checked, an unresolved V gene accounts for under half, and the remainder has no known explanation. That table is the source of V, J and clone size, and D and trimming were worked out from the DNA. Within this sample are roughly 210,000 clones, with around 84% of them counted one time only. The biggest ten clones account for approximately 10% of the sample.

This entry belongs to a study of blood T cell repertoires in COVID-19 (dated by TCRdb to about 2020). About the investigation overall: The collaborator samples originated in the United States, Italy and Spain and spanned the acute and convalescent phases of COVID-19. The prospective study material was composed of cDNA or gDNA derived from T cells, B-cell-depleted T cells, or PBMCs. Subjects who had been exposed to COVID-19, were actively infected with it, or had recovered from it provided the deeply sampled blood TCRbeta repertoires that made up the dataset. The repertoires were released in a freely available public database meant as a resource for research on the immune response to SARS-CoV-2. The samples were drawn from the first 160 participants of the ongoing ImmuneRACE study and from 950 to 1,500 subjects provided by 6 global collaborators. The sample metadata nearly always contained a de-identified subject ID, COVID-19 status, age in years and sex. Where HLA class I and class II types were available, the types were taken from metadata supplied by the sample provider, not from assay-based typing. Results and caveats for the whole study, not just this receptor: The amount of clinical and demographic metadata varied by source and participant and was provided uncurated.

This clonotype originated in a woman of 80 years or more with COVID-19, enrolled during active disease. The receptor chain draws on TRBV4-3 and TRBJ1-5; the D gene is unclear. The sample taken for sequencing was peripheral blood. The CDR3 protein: CASSQEGLSGQPQHF. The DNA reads TGCGCCAGCAGCCAAGAGGGTCTGTCGGGGCAGCCCCAGCATTTT.